A single TCR beta chain is shown here with its context. These data belong to a study of blood T cell repertoires in COVID-19. The overall study: T cells, B-cell-depleted T cells, or PBMCs supplied cDNA or gDNA.

The CDR3 contains 15 residues. Per the authors' pipeline: From reference gene primer amplification, estimates of nucleated cell counts were derived. Sequencing was performed with immunoSEQ multiplex PCR; in TCRdb, only in-frame clones are kept and a portion is missing. The V and J calls and clone size come from that table; D and trimming were worked out from the DNA. The repertoire holds just under 150,000 clones, around 90% seen once, with approximately 0.98% in the top ten. The rearrangement joins TRBV21-1 to TRBJ2-7; TRBD1, the D gene given by the table, was not confirmed from the DNA. TRBV21-1 is given as a pseudogene. Sample: peripheral blood. The sequence came from a woman aged 45 to 65 with acute or convalescent COVID-19. CDR3 in DNA: TGTGCCAGCAGCAAGCCAGGGTACTCCAAGGACGAGCAGTACTTC. Its protein product is CASSKPGYSKDEQYF.